This T cell receptor (beta chain) was sequenced for a study of cytomegalovirus exposure and HLA in healthy donors. Germline CDR1 SGHAT, CDR2 FQDESV (reference sequence). V lost 5 bases and J lost 5; bases outside the gene matches: 5. This CDR3 is built from 14 residues. A multiplex PCR was run with 60 Vbeta primers and 13 Jbeta primers. Sequencing used immunoSEQ multiplex PCR; TCRdb keeps in-frame clones, though not all of them. The sample consists of roughly 100,000 clones, approximately 83% of them appearing once. J is TRBJ2-3 and V is TRBV11-1, with 9 bases matching TRBD2. Sequencing input: PBMCs. The clonotype comes from a female donor in good health and CMV-seropositive. The CDR3 region has the DNA TGTGCCAGCAGCCAAGCGGGAGGAGGAGATACGCAGTATTTT. Protein sequence: CASSQAGGGDTQYF.